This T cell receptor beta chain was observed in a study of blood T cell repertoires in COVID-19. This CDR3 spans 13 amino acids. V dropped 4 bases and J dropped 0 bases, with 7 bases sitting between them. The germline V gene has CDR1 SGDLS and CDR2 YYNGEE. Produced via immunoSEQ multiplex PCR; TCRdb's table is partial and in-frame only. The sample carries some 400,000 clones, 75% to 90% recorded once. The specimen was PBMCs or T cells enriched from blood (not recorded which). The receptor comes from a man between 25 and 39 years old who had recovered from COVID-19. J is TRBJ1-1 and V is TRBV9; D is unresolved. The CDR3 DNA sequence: TGTGCCAGCAGCCTTGCGCTGAACACTGAAGCTTTCTTT. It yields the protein CASSLALNTEAFF. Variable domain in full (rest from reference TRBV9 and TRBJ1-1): DSGVTQTPKHLITATGQRVTLRCSPRSGDLSVYWYQQSLDQGLQFLIQYYNGEERAKGNILERFSAQQFPDLHSELNLSSLELGDSALYFCASSLALNTEAFFGQGTRLTVV.